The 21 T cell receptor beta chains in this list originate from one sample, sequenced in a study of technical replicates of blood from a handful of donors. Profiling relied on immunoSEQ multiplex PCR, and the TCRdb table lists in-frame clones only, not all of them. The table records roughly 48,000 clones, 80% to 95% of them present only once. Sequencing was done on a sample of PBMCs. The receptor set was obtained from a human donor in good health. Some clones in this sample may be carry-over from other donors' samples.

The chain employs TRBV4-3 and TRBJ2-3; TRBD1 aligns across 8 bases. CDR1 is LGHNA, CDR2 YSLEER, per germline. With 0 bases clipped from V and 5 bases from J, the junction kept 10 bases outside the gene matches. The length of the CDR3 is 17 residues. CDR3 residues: CASSQDRGRGRLDTQYF. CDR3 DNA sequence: TGCGCCAGCAGCCAAGATCGGGGCAGGGGGCGCCTAGATACGCAGTATTTT.

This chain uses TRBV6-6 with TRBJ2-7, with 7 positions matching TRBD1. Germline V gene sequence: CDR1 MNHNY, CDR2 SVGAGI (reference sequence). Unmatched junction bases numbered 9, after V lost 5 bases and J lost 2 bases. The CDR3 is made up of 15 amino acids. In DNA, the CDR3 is TGTGCCAGCAGTGACCGGGACAGTAGGACCTACGAGCAGTACTTC. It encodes CASSDRDSRTYEQYF.

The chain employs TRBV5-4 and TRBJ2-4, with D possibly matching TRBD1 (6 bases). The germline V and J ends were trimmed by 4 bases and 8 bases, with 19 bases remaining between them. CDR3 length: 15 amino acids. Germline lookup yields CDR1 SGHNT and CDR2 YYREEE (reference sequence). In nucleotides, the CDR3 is TGTGCCAGCAGCCAGGGACAACCCCTACGAGACATTCAGTACTTC. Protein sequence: CASSQGQPLRDIQYF.

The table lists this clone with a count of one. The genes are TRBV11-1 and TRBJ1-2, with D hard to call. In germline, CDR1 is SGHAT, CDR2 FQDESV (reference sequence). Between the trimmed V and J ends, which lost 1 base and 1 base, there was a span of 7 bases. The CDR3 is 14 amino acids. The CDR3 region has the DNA TGTGCCAGCAGCTTAGAAGGGAGTAACTATGGCTACACCTTC. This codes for CASSLEGSNYGYTF.

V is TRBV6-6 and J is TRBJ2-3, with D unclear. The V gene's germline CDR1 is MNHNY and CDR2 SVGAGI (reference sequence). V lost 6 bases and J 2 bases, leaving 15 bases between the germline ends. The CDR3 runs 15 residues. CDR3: CASSLTGIDTDTQYF. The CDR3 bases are TGTGCCAGCAGCCTGACGGGTATCGACACAGATACGCAGTATTTT.

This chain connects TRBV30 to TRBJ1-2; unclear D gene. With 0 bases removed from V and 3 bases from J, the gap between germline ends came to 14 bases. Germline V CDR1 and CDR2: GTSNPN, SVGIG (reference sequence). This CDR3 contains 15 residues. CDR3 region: CAWSVITGRDYGYTF. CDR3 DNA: TGTGCCTGGAGTGTAATAACGGGAAGGGACTATGGCTACACCTTC.

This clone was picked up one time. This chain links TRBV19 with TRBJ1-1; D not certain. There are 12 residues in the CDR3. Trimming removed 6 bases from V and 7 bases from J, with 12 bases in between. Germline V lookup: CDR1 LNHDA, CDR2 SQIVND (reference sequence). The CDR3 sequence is CASRPLVCEAFF. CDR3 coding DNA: TGTGCCAGTAGGCCACTGGTTTGTGAAGCTTTCTTT. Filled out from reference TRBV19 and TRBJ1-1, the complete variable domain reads DGGITQSPKYLFRKEGQNVTLSCEQNLNHDAMYWYRQDPGQGLRLIYYSQIVNDFQKGDIAEGYSVSREKKESFPLTVTSAQKNPTAFYLCASRPLVCEAFFGQGTRLTVV.

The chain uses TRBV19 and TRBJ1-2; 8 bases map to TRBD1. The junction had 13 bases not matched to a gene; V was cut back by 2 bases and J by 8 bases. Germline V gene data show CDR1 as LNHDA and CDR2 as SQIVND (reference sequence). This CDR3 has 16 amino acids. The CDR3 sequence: CASSILLAGGARGYTF. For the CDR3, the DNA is TGTGCCAGTAGTATACTGCTGGCAGGGGGCGCGAGGGGCTACACCTTC.

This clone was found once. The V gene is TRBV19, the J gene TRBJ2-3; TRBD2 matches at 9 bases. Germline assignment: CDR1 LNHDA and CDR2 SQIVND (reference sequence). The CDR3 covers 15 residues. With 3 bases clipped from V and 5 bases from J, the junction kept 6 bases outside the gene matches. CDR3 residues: CASSILTSGIDTQYF. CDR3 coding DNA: TGTGCCAGTAGTATTTTGACTAGCGGTATAGATACGCAGTATTTT.

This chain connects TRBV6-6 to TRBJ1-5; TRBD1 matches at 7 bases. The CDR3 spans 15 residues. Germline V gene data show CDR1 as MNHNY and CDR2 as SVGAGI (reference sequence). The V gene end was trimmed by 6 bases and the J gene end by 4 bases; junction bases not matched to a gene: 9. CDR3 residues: CASRLADRANQPQHF. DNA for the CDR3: TGTGCCAGCAGGCTTGCTGACAGGGCAAATCAGCCCCAGCATTTT.

CDR3 protein: CASSPKGLAGATVTDTQYF. CDR3 nucleotides: TGTGCCAGCAGCCCCAAGGGACTAGCGGGAGCTACCGTCACAGATACGCAGTATTTT. This chain connects TRBV7-8 to TRBJ2-3; 14 nucleotides align to TRBD2. The CDR3 is made up of 19 amino acids. Germline V CDR1 and CDR2: SGHVS, FQNEAQ. The trim removed 5 bases at V and 2 bases at J, leaving 12 bases unmatched.

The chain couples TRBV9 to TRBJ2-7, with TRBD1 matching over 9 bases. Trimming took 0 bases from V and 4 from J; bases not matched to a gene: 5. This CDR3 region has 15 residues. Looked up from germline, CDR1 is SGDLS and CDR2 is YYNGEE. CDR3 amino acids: CASSVEVGQGYEQYF. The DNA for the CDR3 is TGTGCCAGCAGCGTAGAAGTAGGACAGGGGTACGAGCAGTACTTC.

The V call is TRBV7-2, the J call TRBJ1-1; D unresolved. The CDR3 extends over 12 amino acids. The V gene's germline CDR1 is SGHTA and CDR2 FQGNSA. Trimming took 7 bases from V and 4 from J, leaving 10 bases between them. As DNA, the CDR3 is TGTGCCAGCACCGATTCGGGCACTGAAGCTTTCTTT. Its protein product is CASTDSGTEAFF.

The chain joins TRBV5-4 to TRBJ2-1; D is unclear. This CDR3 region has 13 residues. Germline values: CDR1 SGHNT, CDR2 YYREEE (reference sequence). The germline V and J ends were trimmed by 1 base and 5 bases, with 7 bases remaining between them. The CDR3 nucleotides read TGTGCCAGCAGCTTGCCCCCAGACAATGAGCAGTTCTTC. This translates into CASSLPPDNEQFF.

The CDR3 nucleotides are TGTGCCAGTAGTATACGGCCGGGTTGGGACGAGCAGTACTTC. Its translation is CASSIRPGWDEQYF. J is TRBJ2-7 and V is TRBV19; D gene unclear. Germline loops: CDR1 LNHDA, CDR2 SQIVND (reference sequence). Deletions cut 2 bases from V and 5 bases from J, with 13 bases between. The CDR3 has 14 residues.

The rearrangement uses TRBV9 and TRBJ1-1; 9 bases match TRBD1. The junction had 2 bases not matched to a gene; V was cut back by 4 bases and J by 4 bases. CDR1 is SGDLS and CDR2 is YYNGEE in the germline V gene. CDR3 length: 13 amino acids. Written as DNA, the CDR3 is TGTGCCAGCAGCAGGACAGGGGCCACTGAAGCTTTCTTT. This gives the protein CASSRTGATEAFF.

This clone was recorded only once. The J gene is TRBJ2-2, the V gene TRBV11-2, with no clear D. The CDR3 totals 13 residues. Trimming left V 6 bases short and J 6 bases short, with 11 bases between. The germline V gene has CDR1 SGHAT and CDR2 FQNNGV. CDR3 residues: CASRTTRAGELFF. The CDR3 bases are TGTGCCAGCAGAACTACCCGAGCCGGGGAGCTGTTTTTT.

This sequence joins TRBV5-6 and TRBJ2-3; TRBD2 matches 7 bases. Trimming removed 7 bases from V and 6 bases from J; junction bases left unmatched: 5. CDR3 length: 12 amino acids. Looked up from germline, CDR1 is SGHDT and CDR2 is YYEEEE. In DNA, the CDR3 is TGTGCCAGCCAGCGGGGCGGTGATACGCAGTATTTT. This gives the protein CASQRGGDTQYF.

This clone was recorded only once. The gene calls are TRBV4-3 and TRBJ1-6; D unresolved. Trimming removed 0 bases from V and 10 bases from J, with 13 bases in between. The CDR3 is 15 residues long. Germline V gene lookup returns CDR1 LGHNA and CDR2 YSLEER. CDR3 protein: CASSQDWEDRSPLHF. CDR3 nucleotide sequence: TGCGCCAGCAGCCAAGATTGGGAGGATCGCTCACCCCTCCACTTT.

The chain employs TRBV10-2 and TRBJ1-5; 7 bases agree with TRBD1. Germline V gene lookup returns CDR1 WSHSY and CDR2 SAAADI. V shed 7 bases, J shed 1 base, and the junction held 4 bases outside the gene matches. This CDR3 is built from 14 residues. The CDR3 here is CASKKGASNQPQHF. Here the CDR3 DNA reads TGCGCCAGCAAGAAGGGGGCGAGCAATCAGCCCCAGCATTTT.

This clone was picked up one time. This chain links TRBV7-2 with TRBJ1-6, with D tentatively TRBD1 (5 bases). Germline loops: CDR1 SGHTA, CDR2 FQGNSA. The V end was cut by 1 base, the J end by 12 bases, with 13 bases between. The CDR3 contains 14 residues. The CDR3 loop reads CASSLGGGGGPLHF. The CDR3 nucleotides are TGTGCCAGCAGCTTAGGAGGCGGGGGTGGACCCCTCCACTTT. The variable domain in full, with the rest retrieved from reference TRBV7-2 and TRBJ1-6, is GAGVSQSPSNKVTEKGKDVELRCDPISGHTALYWYRQSLGQGLEFLIYFQGNSAPDKSGLPSDRFSAERTGGSVSTLTIQRTQQEDSAVYLCASSLGGGGGPLHFGNGTRLTVT.